Below, 26 T cell receptor beta chains from the same sample are listed, as sequenced in a study of technical replicates of blood from several donors. This table comes from immunoSEQ multiplex PCR, and its TCRdb copy is limited to in-frame clones, with some not included. The repertoire consists of tens of thousands of clones, with 95% to 99% occurring once and the leading ten covering roughly 0.2%. Sequencing was done on a sample of T cells isolated from PBMCs. The receptor set was obtained from a human donor in good health.

This clone has a single count. This sequence joins TRBV7-8 and TRBJ2-5, with D possibly being TRBD2 (6 bases). The germline V gene has CDR1 SGHVS and CDR2 FQNEAQ. Trimming stripped 6 bases from V and 7 bases from J, with 15 bases between. The CDR3 has 13 amino acids. The CDR3 DNA reads TGTGCCAGCAGTGGGGGGATTGGGGGGACCCAGTACTTC. As protein: CASSGGIGGTQYF.

This rearrangement joins TRBV4-1 to TRBJ1-5, with 7 bases aligning to TRBD1. The CDR3 has 16 amino acids. Germline V CDR1 and CDR2: MGHRA, YSYEKL. J gave up 2 bases and V 1 base, and 5 bases lay outside the gene matches. Written as DNA, the CDR3 is TGCGCCAGCAGCCAAGCCAGACAGGGCGGCAATCAGCCCCAGCATTTT. Encoded protein: CASSQARQGGNQPQHF.

V is TRBV9 and J is TRBJ1-1; TRBD1 matches at 8 bases. Germline CDR1 and CDR2: SGDLS and YYNGEE. This CDR3 has 14 amino acids. The J segment lost 2 bases and the V segment lost 4 bases, leaving 4 bases of the junction unmatched. Written as DNA, the CDR3 is TGTGCCAGCAGCCTACAGGGGGACAACACTGAAGCTTTCTTT. Translated: CASSLQGDNTEAFF.

The rearrangement uses TRBV28 and TRBJ2-1, with D maybe TRBD2 (5 bases). This CDR3 region has 13 residues. With 6 bases removed from V and 8 bases from J, the gap between germline ends came to 14 bases. Per the germline V gene, CDR1 is MDHEN and CDR2 is SYDVKM. The CDR3 protein is CASRKDSLDEQFF. CDR3 nucleotide sequence: TGTGCCAGCAGGAAGGACTCCCTCGATGAGCAGTTCTTC.

The chain joins TRBV10-3 to TRBJ1-5, with TRBD1 identical over 10 bases. The CDR3 extends over 15 amino acids. With 7 bases clipped from V and 4 bases from J, the junction kept 7 bases outside the gene matches. CDR1 is ENHRY and CDR2 is SYGVKD in the germline V gene. The CDR3 reads CAIIQGTGENQPQHF. In DNA, the CDR3 is TGTGCCATCATTCAAGGGACAGGGGAAAATCAGCCCCAGCATTTT.

The genes are TRBV4-2 and TRBJ2-7; 8 nucleotides agree with TRBD2. Germline CDR1 and CDR2: LGHNA and YNFKEQ. The CDR3 loop spans 13 amino acids. V shed 3 bases, J shed 6 bases, and the junction held 4 bases outside the gene matches. The CDR3 loop is CASSQLAGIEQYF. For the CDR3, the DNA is TGTGCCAGCAGCCAGCTAGCGGGCATCGAGCAGTACTTC.

A few counts support this clone. V is TRBV7-9 and J is TRBJ1-1; 9 nucleotides match TRBD1. CDR1 is SEHNR, CDR2 FQNEAQ, per germline (reference sequence). The CDR3 length is 15 residues. V trimming: 7 bases; J trimming: 6 bases; junction bases outside the gene matches: 12. The CDR3 is CASTQIRDRDPEAFF. CDR3 DNA sequence: TGTGCCAGCACACAAATTCGGGACAGGGATCCTGAAGCTTTCTTT. Full variable domain (outside the CDR3, taken from reference TRBV7-9 and TRBJ1-1): DTGVSQNPRHKITKRGQNVTFRCDPISEHNRLYWYRQTLGQGPEFLTYFQNEAQLEKSRLLSDRFSAERPKGSFSTLEIQRTEQGDSAMYLCASTQIRDRDPEAFFGQGTRLTVV.

The genes are TRBV19 and TRBJ2-1; no reliable D call. The V gene's germline CDR1 is LNHDA and CDR2 SQIVND (reference sequence). The CDR3 totals 10 residues. V was pared by 5 bases and J by 15 bases, with 11 bases between. The CDR3 nucleotides are TGTGCCAGTAGTTCCGGGTCTCTGTTCTTC. Its translation: CASSSGSLFF.

This clone was picked up one time. J is TRBJ2-1 and V is TRBV2; D perhaps matches TRBD1 (5 bases). The germline V gene has CDR1 SNHLY and CDR2 FYNNEI. V was trimmed by 3 bases and J by 6 bases, leaving 12 bases between them. This CDR3 spans 14 amino acids. CDR3 loop: CASSDRAEINEQFF. The CDR3 DNA follows: TGTGCCAGCAGTGACAGGGCAGAGATCAATGAGCAGTTCTTC.

The J gene is TRBJ1-1, the V gene TRBV30, with 7 nucleotides matching TRBD1. There are 15 residues in the CDR3. V lost 3 bases and J lost 4; bases outside the gene matches: 11. Per germline, CDR1 GTSNPN and CDR2 SVGIG (reference sequence). This CDR3 reads CAWSAVRGVFTEAFF. CDR3 in DNA: TGTGCCTGGAGCGCAGTCAGGGGGGTCTTCACTGAAGCTTTCTTT.

The chain carries TRBV29-1 and TRBJ2-7; 7 bases line up with TRBD1. The CDR3 contains 11 residues. The V gene end was trimmed by 4 bases and the J gene end by 6 bases; junction bases not matched to a gene: 3. Germline V gives CDR1 SQVTM, CDR2 ANQGSEA. As DNA, the CDR3 is TGCAGCGTTGGGACAGGTCGCGAGCAGTACTTC. The encoded protein is CSVGTGREQYF.

The chain links TRBV19 to TRBJ2-7; 7 bases line up with TRBD1. V lost 6 bases, J lost 2 bases, and 4 bases stayed unmatched. Germline lookup yields CDR1 LNHDA and CDR2 SQIVND (reference sequence). This CDR3 contains 13 residues. CDR3 amino acids: CASSPGTAYEQYF. As DNA, the CDR3 is TGTGCCAGTAGCCCCGGGACAGCCTACGAGCAGTACTTC.

This chain's CDR3 is CASSLNRGPLYGYTF. The CDR3 DNA sequence: TGTGCCAGCAGTTTGAACAGGGGGCCTCTCTATGGCTACACCTTC. The chain couples TRBV27 to TRBJ1-2; TRBD1 matches 9 bases. V gave up 3 bases and J gave up 4 bases; unmatched junction bases: 6. This CDR3 comprises 15 residues. Per germline, CDR1 MNHEY and CDR2 SMNVEV (reference sequence).

J is TRBJ2-7 and V is TRBV10-1; 12 nucleotides align to TRBD1. The CDR3 has 17 residues. Germline V CDR1 and CDR2: WNHNN, SYGVQD (reference sequence). V lost 10 bases and J lost 3; bases outside the gene matches: 16. The CDR3: CAISMPTGTGGVYEQYF. The CDR3, as DNA: TGCGCCATCTCGATGCCGACCGGGACAGGGGGCGTCTACGAGCAGTACTTC.

The chain couples TRBV11-2 to TRBJ2-7; 9 bases are a match to TRBD1. CDR1 SGHAT and CDR2 FQNNGV come from the germline V gene. The ends lost 3 bases at V and 4 bases at J; junction bases unmatched: 4. The CDR3 runs to 14 residues. The CDR3 coding sequence is TGTGCCAGCAGCTTTCCGGGACAGGGATACGAGCAGTACTTC. The encoded protein is CASSFPGQGYEQYF.

The rearrangement joins TRBV2 to TRBJ2-5; 8 bases line up with TRBD2. Per germline, CDR1 SNHLY and CDR2 FYNNEI. V lost 4 bases and J lost 4; bases outside the gene matches: 11. This CDR3 has 16 amino acids. CDR3 nucleotide sequence: TGTGCCAGCAGTGCCTTGAGCGGGAGTGTGGTAGAGACCCAGTACTTC. It codes for CASSALSGSVVETQYF.

This rearrangement joins TRBV19 to TRBJ2-7, with D possibly TRBD1 on 5 matching bases. CDR1 is LNHDA and CDR2 is SQIVND in the germline V gene (reference sequence). V lost 4 bases to trimming and J lost 4 bases, with 14 bases between them. This CDR3 is built from 14 residues. For the CDR3, the DNA is TGTGCCAGTAGTACGGGTCAGGGCAGGTACGAGCAGTACTTC. It specifies CASSTGQGRYEQYF.

The genes are TRBV30 and TRBJ1-1; 8 bases are shared with TRBD1. This CDR3 region has 10 residues. Germline assignment: CDR1 GTSNPN and CDR2 SVGIG (reference sequence). The CDR3 nucleotides read TGTGGGGGACAGGTGACTGAAGCTTTCTTT. Its translation is CGGQVTEAFF.

The chain couples TRBV5-1 to TRBJ2-5; 7 bases are a match to TRBD1. The CDR3 loop spans 15 amino acids. Germline-derived CDR1 and CDR2 are SGHRS and YFSETQ. V was clipped by 4 bases and J by 7 bases; unmatched bases: 13. The CDR3 region has the DNA TGCGCCAGCAGCCTTGTAACTACAGGGGATGGGACCCAGTACTTC. This sequence encodes CASSLVTTGDGTQYF.

The gene calls are TRBV11-3 and TRBJ2-1; 10 nucleotides line up with TRBD2. The CDR3 is 14 residues long. The germline CDR1 and CDR2 sequences are SGHNT and YENEEA. With 8 bases clipped from V and 8 bases from J, the junction kept 9 bases outside the gene matches. The CDR3 sequence is CASGTGLARHEQFF. In nucleotides, the CDR3 is TGTGCCAGCGGGACGGGACTAGCGCGACATGAGCAGTTCTTC.

The chain is built from TRBV10-1 and TRBJ2-7; maybe TRBD2 (6 bases). Trimming took off 5 bases at V and 6 bases at J, with 17 bases between the two ends. From germline, CDR1 is WNHNN and CDR2 SYGVQD (reference sequence). This CDR3 is built from 14 residues. CDR3 nucleotides: TGCGCCAGCAGTAGAGGGACTTCCCAGCGCGAGCAGTACTTC. Translation gives CASSRGTSQREQYF.

The chain is built from TRBV5-1 and TRBJ1-3; D uncertain. Looked up from germline, CDR1 is SGHRS and CDR2 is YFSETQ. This CDR3 spans 16 amino acids. The V gene lost 1 base and the J gene lost 0 bases, with 11 bases spanning the gap. The CDR3 loop is CASSLISRSSGNTIYF. The CDR3 nucleotides read TGCGCCAGCAGCTTGATTTCACGTAGCTCTGGAAACACCATATATTTT. Looking up the rest from reference TRBV5-1 and TRBJ1-3 gives the full variable domain: KAGVTQTPRYLIKTRGQQVTLSCSPISGHRSVSWYQQTPGQGLQFLFEYFSETQRNKGNFPGRFSGRQFSNSRSEMNVSTLELGDSALYLCASSLISRSSGNTIYFGEGSWLTVV.

CDR3 in DNA: TGTGCCAGCAGCTTAAGACTAGCGGGACCGGGGGAGACCCAGTACTTC. This translates into CASSLRLAGPGETQYF. The chain employs TRBV5-4 and TRBJ2-5; TRBD2 agrees at 11 bases. The CDR3 loop spans 16 amino acids. Looked up from germline, CDR1 is SGHNT and CDR2 is YYREEE (reference sequence). Trimming cost V 2 bases and J 5 bases; bases outside gene matches: 8.

This sequence joins TRBV19 and TRBJ1-2, with D possibly matching TRBD1 (6 bases). Germline V gene sequence: CDR1 LNHDA, CDR2 SQIVND (reference sequence). The CDR3 runs 14 residues. V gave up 6 bases and J gave up 2 bases, with 13 bases separating them. The CDR3 region has the DNA TGTGCCAGTAGACGGACAGAAAAGAACTATGGCTACACCTTC. It codes for CASRRTEKNYGYTF.

The CDR3 is CASSPSGGAEAFF. The CDR3 DNA sequence: TGTGCCAGCAGCCCAAGCGGGGGGGCTGAAGCTTTCTTT. The V gene is TRBV7-9, the J gene TRBJ1-1; possibly TRBD1 for D (5 bases). The ends were cut back, 5 bases at V and 6 bases at J, with 13 bases in the middle. Germline V gene sequence: CDR1 SEHNR, CDR2 FQNEAQ (reference sequence). This CDR3 is built from 13 residues.

The chain combines TRBV9 with TRBJ2-5, with a weak D call TRBD2 (6 bases). Germline CDR1 SGDLS, CDR2 YYNGEE. V dropped 0 bases and J dropped 2 bases, with 8 bases sitting between them. This CDR3 has 14 amino acids. The CDR3 here is CASSVGGTQETQYF. The CDR3 DNA reads as TGTGCCAGCAGCGTAGGCGGGACTCAAGAGACCCAGTACTTC.